These 26 T cell receptor beta chains share one sample of origin, sequenced in a study of blood T cell repertoires in COVID-19. Assay used: immunoSEQ multiplex PCR; TCRdb lists only in-frame clones, some missing. The sample contains about 350,000 clones, about 90% of which appear only once. What was sequenced was PBMCs or T cells enriched from blood (not recorded which). These receptors all come from a woman aged 25 to 45 who had recovered from COVID-19.

V usage is TRBV6-1 and J usage is TRBJ2-3, with TRBD1 matching over 7 bases. Germline loops: CDR1 MNHNS, CDR2 SASEGT. Losses at the gene ends were 2 bases for V and 5 bases for J; bases not matched to a gene: 7. The CDR3 spans 15 residues. CDR3 nucleotide sequence: TGTGCCAGCAGTGAATCGAAGGGGGCGAAAGATACGCAGTATTTT. As protein: CASSESKGAKDTQYF.

V gene TRBV7-9 combines with J gene TRBJ1-2; D not certain. The length of the CDR3 is 15 residues. V gave up 5 bases and J gave up 0 bases, with 13 bases separating them. The germline V gene has CDR1 SEHNR and CDR2 FQNEAQ (reference sequence). CDR3 DNA: TGTGCCAGCAGCCCGGACGGAGGAACTAACTATGGCTACACCTTC. It translates to CASSPDGGTNYGYTF.

This chain connects TRBV4-2 to TRBJ1-2; 7 nucleotides match TRBD1. Germline V gene lookup returns CDR1 LGHNA and CDR2 YNFKEQ. Trimming took 0 bases from V and 2 from J; bases not matched to a gene: 0. The CDR3 runs to 14 residues. CDR3 nucleotides: TGTGCCAGCAGCCAAGAAGGGGGCAACTATGGCTACACCTTC. This encodes CASSQEGGNYGYTF.

DNA of the CDR3: TGTGCCAGCACTAGAGAACGGAACAGGGTCGGGGAAAACACTGAAGCTTTCTTT. It is translated as CASTRERNRVGENTEAFF. This sequence joins TRBV5-4 and TRBJ1-1, with D possibly being TRBD1 (6 bases). The germline V gene has CDR1 SGHNT and CDR2 YYREEE (reference sequence). The CDR3 loop spans 18 amino acids. The V end lost 6 bases, the J end lost 2 bases, and 26 bases lay between the germline ends.

The chain employs TRBV6-5 and TRBJ2-2, with no clear D. V was trimmed by 6 bases and J by 2 bases, leaving 4 bases between them. Germline CDR1 and CDR2: MNHEY and SVGAGI. The CDR3 covers 12 residues. This CDR3 is CASRANTGELFF. CDR3 DNA: TGTGCCAGCAGAGCCAACACCGGGGAGCTGTTTTTT.

The V and J genes are TRBV3-1 (or the pseudogene TRBV3-2) and TRBJ1-1; TRBD1 matches 12 bases. Losses at the gene ends were 4 bases for V and 2 bases for J; bases not matched to a gene: 14. The CDR3 is 19 amino acids. In germline, CDR1 is LGHDT, CDR2 YNNKEL (reference sequence). The CDR3 here is CASSPLVIGTGGRNTEAFF. CDR3 nucleotides: TGTGCCAGCAGCCCCCTCGTCATCGGGACAGGGGGCCGTAACACTGAAGCTTTCTTT.

This sequence joins TRBV18 and TRBJ1-5, with 10 bases fitting TRBD1. Germline-derived CDR1 and CDR2 are KGHSH and LQKENI. The CDR3 spans 16 residues. The trim removed 3 bases at V and 2 bases at J, leaving 4 bases unmatched. The CDR3 sequence: CASSPTGTGGNQPQHF. The CDR3 DNA sequence: TGTGCCAGCTCACCTACCGGGACAGGGGGCAATCAGCCCCAGCATTTT. The full variable domain, completed using reference TRBV18 and TRBJ1-5, is NAGVMQNPRHLVRRRGQEARLRCSPMKGHSHVYWYRQLPEEGLKFMVYLQKENIIDESGMPKERFSAEFPKEGPSILRIQQVVRGDSAAYFCASSPTGTGGNQPQHFGDGTRLSIL.

The chain links TRBV7-8 to TRBJ1-5; 7 bases line up with TRBD1. There are 17 residues in the CDR3. V was clipped by 1 base and J by 3 bases; unmatched bases: 9. Germline-derived CDR1 and CDR2 are SGHVS and FQNEAQ. CDR3 sequence (DNA): TGTGCCAGCAGCTTAGGATTAACAGGGGACCTCAATCAGCCCCAGCATTTT. This gives the protein CASSLGLTGDLNQPQHF.

The V gene is TRBV3-1 (or the pseudogene TRBV3-2), the J gene TRBJ2-7; D possibly corresponds to TRBD2 (6 bases). The V gene lost 1 base and the J gene lost 2 bases, with 18 bases spanning the gap. Germline CDR1 reads LGHDT; CDR2 reads YNNKEL (reference sequence). The CDR3 has 17 residues. Here the CDR3 DNA reads TGTGCCAGCAGCCAAGTCGGAGGGCAGGTAAACGCCTACGAGCAGTACTTC. Encoded protein: CASSQVGGQVNAYEQYF.

The V call is TRBV7-9, the J call TRBJ1-3; no reliable D call. V was shortened by 1 base and J by 3 bases, with 10 bases between the two germline ends. CDR3 length: 15 residues. CDR1 is SEHNR and CDR2 is FQNEAQ in the germline V gene (reference sequence). Written as DNA, the CDR3 is TGTGCCAGCAGCTTAGGTGCAGGAGGTGGAAACACCATATATTTT. Residues: CASSLGAGGGNTIYF. Drawing the rest from reference TRBV7-9 and TRBJ1-3, the complete variable domain is DTGVSQNPRHKITKRGQNVTFRCDPISEHNRLYWYRQTLGQGPEFLTYFQNEAQLEKSRLLSDRFSAERPKGSFSTLEIQRTEQGDSAMYLCASSLGAGGGNTIYFGEGSWLTVV.

The chain recombines TRBV25-1 with TRBJ1-1; perhaps TRBD1 as D (5 bases). The germline V and J ends were trimmed by 4 bases and 0 bases, with 12 bases remaining between them. The CDR3 consists of 15 residues. Germline CDR1 and CDR2: MGHDK and SYGVNS. The CDR3 loop reads CASSGPTALNTEAFF. CDR3 sequence (DNA): TGTGCCAGCAGTGGACCGACAGCCCTGAACACTGAAGCTTTCTTT.

V usage is TRBV7-6 and J usage is TRBJ2-1; 8 bases match TRBD1. The germline CDR1 and CDR2 sequences are SGHVS and FNYEAQ. The junction had 8 bases not matched to a gene; V was cut back by 1 base and J by 6 bases. The CDR3 length is 16 residues. The CDR3 DNA sequence: TGTGCCAGCAGCTTAGGCGCAGGGGGCTTGCGCAATGAGCAGTTCTTC. It specifies CASSLGAGGLRNEQFF.

The chain links TRBV19 to TRBJ2-2, with TRBD2 matching 12 bases. Germline V CDR1 and CDR2: LNHDA, SQIVND (reference sequence). This CDR3 spans 15 amino acids. Germline trimming cut 9 bases from V and 8 bases from J; bases unmatched to any gene: 10. CDR3 loop: CASATVGLAGGELFF. DNA for the CDR3: TGTGCCAGCGCTACCGTGGGACTAGCGGGTGGGGAGCTGTTTTTT. The whole variable domain, filled in from reference TRBV19 and TRBJ2-2, reads DGGITQSPKYLFRKEGQNVTLSCEQNLNHDAMYWYRQDPGQGLRLIYYSQIVNDFQKGDIAEGYSVSREKKESFPLTVTSAQKNPTAFYLCASATVGLAGGELFFGEGSRLTVL.

As to this clone: One end of the junction fails to match germline, which may point to a read error. The chain couples TRBV12-3 or TRBV12-4 to TRBJ2-7; D might be TRBD1 (6 bases). The CDR3 covers 12 residues. The CDR3 DNA follows: TGTGCCAGCAGTTTAGGTGGGGGACACCGGTCCTTC. Encoded protein: CASSLGGGHRSF.

This clone came up once. The chain carries TRBV6-1 and TRBJ1-5, with TRBD1 as a possible D gene (5 bases). V was trimmed by 2 bases and J by 4 bases, leaving 15 bases between them. Per the germline V gene, CDR1 is MNHNS and CDR2 is SASEGT. The CDR3 totals 16 residues. The CDR3 loop is CASSESGGVQNQPQHF. CDR3 nucleotide sequence: TGTGCCAGCAGTGAAAGCGGGGGGGTCCAGAATCAGCCCCAGCATTTT.

The rearrangement uses TRBV7-2 and TRBJ2-3, with D possibly matching TRBD2 (6 bases). V lost 1 base and J lost 6, with 11 bases in between. The CDR3 length is 14 residues. In germline, CDR1 is SGHTA, CDR2 FQGNSA. CDR3 DNA sequence: TGTGCCAGCAGCTTAGAGCCACGGGGGGATACGCAGTATTTT. Protein: CASSLEPRGDTQYF.

This clone was seen just once. This chain links TRBV2 with TRBJ1-1; 10 bases line up with TRBD1. Germline V gene data show CDR1 as SNHLY and CDR2 as FYNNEI. The CDR3 covers 13 residues. V shed 6 bases and J 4 bases; nucleotides not matched to a gene: 2. The CDR3 DNA sequence: TGTGCCAGCAGGGGGGACAGGGGCACTGAAGCTTTCTTT. Its translation: CASRGDRGTEAFF.

This clone was recorded only once. This may stem from a read error, because a much larger clone lies one nucleotide away. V usage is TRBV5-6 and J usage is TRBJ2-1, with TRBD1 matching over 8 bases. The ends lost 3 bases at V and 4 bases at J; junction bases unmatched: 3. CDR3 length: 14 amino acids. Looked up from germline, CDR1 is SGHDT and CDR2 is YYEEEE. CDR3 loop: CASSYGQGYNEQFF. As DNA, the CDR3 is TGTGCCAGCAGCTATGGACAGGGTTACAATGAGCAGTTCTTC.

The CDR3 sequence: CASSTLGLMGTDTQYF. The DNA for the CDR3 is TGTGCCAGCAGCACATTAGGACTAATGGGCACAGATACGCAGTATTTT. The chain joins TRBV7-8 to TRBJ2-3, with D perhaps TRBD2 (6 bases). The V end was cut by 5 bases, the J end by 1 base, with 16 bases between. Germline V gene sequence: CDR1 SGHVS, CDR2 FQNEAQ. The CDR3 consists of 16 residues.

The V call is TRBV6-1, the J call TRBJ1-6; D unresolved. The CDR3 spans 14 residues. V was cut by 0 bases and J by 12 bases, with 12 bases left in between. Germline V gene sequence: CDR1 MNHNS, CDR2 SASEGT. CDR3 DNA: TGTGCCAGCAGTGAAGCACGGAGCCTGGGACCCCTCCACTTT. As protein: CASSEARSLGPLHF.

This chain connects TRBV4-1 to TRBJ1-6; D remains ambiguous. V dropped 1 base and J dropped 0 bases, with 10 bases sitting between them. Looked up from germline, CDR1 is MGHRA and CDR2 is YSYEKL. The CDR3 runs to 17 residues. CDR3 DNA sequence: TGCGCCAGCAGCCAAGGCAGTCTTATCTCCTATAATTCACCCCTCCACTTT. This encodes CASSQGSLISYNSPLHF.

The chain couples TRBV7-2 to TRBJ2-1, with D maybe TRBD1 (6 bases). This CDR3 is built from 15 residues. CDR1 and CDR2 from the germline V gene are SGHTA and FQGNSA. Trimming took 5 bases from V and 0 from J, leaving 11 bases between them. The CDR3 loop is CASSPGQLSYNEQFF. CDR3 bases: TGTGCCAGCAGCCCCGGACAGCTCTCCTACAATGAGCAGTTCTTC.

V usage is TRBV28 and J usage is TRBJ1-4; a possible D gene is TRBD1 (6 bases). Germline CDR1 is MDHEN and CDR2 is SYDVKM. The V end lost 6 bases, the J end lost 6 bases, and 17 bases lay between the germline ends. This CDR3 contains 15 residues. This chain's CDR3 is CASSLGGGSYEKLFF. CDR3 sequence (DNA): TGTGCCAGCAGCCTTGGGGGGGGCTCCTATGAAAAACTGTTTTTT. The entire variable domain, with the rest obtained from reference TRBV28 and TRBJ1-4, is as follows: DVKVTQSSRYLVKRTGEKVFLECVQDMDHENMFWYRQDPGLGLRLIYFSYDVKMKEKGDIPEGYSVSREKKERFSLILESASTNQTSMYLCASSLGGGSYEKLFFGSGTQLSVL.

V usage is TRBV28 and J usage is TRBJ2-2; maybe TRBD1 (6 bases). Germline V lookup: CDR1 MDHEN, CDR2 SYDVKM. Trimming removed 3 bases from V and 2 bases from J, with 16 bases in between. CDR3 length: 17 residues. The chain's CDR3 is CASSLGSYGGNTGELFF. CDR3 in DNA: TGTGCCAGCAGTTTGGGGTCTTATGGGGGCAACACCGGGGAGCTGTTTTTT.

The chain couples TRBV5-8 to TRBJ2-7; 8 nucleotides align to TRBD2. V lost 4 bases, J lost 3 bases, and 6 bases stayed unmatched. The germline CDR1 and CDR2 sequences are SGHTS and YDEGEE. This CDR3 has 14 residues. The CDR3 is CASSVSGGLYEQYF. CDR3 sequence (DNA): TGTGCCAGCAGCGTCAGCGGGGGACTCTACGAGCAGTACTTC.

This clone appeared a single time. V is TRBV9 and J is TRBJ2-3; TRBD2 agrees at 7 bases. CDR3 length equals 14 residues. The junction had 3 bases not matched to a gene; V was cut back by 4 bases and J by 1 base. Germline loops: CDR1 SGDLS, CDR2 YYNGEE. The CDR3 sequence: CASSLGLGTDTQYF. The DNA of the CDR3 is TGTGCCAGCAGCCTCGGACTAGGCACAGATACGCAGTATTTT. The entire variable domain, with the rest obtained from reference TRBV9 and TRBJ2-3, is as follows: DSGVTQTPKHLITATGQRVTLRCSPRSGDLSVYWYQQSLDQGLQFLIQYYNGEERAKGNILERFSAQQFPDLHSELNLSSLELGDSALYFCASSLGLGTDTQYFGPGTRLTVL.